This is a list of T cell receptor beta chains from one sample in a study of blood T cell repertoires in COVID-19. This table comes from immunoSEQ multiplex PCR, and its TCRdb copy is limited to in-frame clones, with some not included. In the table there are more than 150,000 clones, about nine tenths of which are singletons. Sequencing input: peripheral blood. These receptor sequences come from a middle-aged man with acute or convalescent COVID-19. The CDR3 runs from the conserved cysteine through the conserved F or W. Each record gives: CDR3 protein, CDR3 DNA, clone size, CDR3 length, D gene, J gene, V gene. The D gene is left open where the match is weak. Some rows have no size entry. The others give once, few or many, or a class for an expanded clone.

CDR3 protein: CASSLGGGPSGELFF
CDR3 DNA: TGTGCCAGCAGTTTAGGTGGGGGCCCGTCCGGGGAGCTGTTTTTT
clone size: .
CDR3 length: 15
D gene: .
J gene: TRBJ2-2
V gene: TRBV2

CDR3 protein: CSVELGRGNTIYF
CDR3 DNA: TGCAGCGTTGAGCTGGGCAGGGGCAACACCATATATTTT
clone size: .
CDR3 length: 13
D gene: .
J gene: TRBJ1-3
V gene: TRBV29-1

CDR3 protein: CASSQRTGNTEAFF
CDR3 DNA: TGTGCCAGCAGCCAAAGGACAGGGAACACTGAAGCTTTCTTT
clone size: .
CDR3 length: 14
D gene: TRBD1
J gene: TRBJ1-1
V gene: TRBV4-2

CDR3 protein: CASASGTPGLAGVKNIQYF
CDR3 DNA: TGTGCCAGCGCATCCGGGACTCCGGGACTAGCGGGGGTCAAAAACATTCAGTACTTC
clone size: .
CDR3 length: 19
D gene: TRBD2
J gene: TRBJ2-4
V gene: TRBV18

CDR3 protein: CASSLGAGVISYEQYF
CDR3 DNA: TGTGCCAGCAGCCTGGGAGCGGGGGTCATCTCCTACGAGCAGTACTTC
clone size: .
CDR3 length: 16
D gene: TRBD2
J gene: TRBJ2-7
V gene: TRBV5-6

CDR3 protein: CASSPGDSGGLDTQYF
CDR3 DNA: TGCGCCAGCAGCCCGGGGGATAGCGGGGGATTAGATACGCAGTATTTT
clone size: .
CDR3 length: 16
D gene: TRBD2
J gene: TRBJ2-3
V gene: TRBV5-1

CDR3 protein: CASSLGTRGGSEKLFF
CDR3 DNA: TGTGCCAGCAGCTTAGGCACTCGGGGTGGGAGCGAAAAACTGTTTTTT
clone size: .
CDR3 length: 16
D gene: .
J gene: TRBJ1-4
V gene: TRBV7-9

CDR3 protein: CASNTGDTYEQYF
CDR3 DNA: TGTGCCAGCAACACCGGGGATACCTACGAGCAGTACTTC
clone size: .
CDR3 length: 13
D gene: .
J gene: TRBJ2-7
V gene: TRBV7-9

CDR3 protein: CASSRWGRISYEQYF
CDR3 DNA: TGTGCCAGCAGTCGATGGGGGAGGATCTCCTACGAGCAGTACTTC
clone size: .
CDR3 length: 15
D gene: .
J gene: TRBJ2-7
V gene: TRBV7-2

CDR3 protein: CASTFDRDSQTAF
CDR3 DNA: TGTGCCAGCACCTTTGACCGGGACAGCCAAACTGCCTTC
clone size: .
CDR3 length: 13
D gene: TRBD1
J gene: TRBJ1-2
V gene: TRBV12-3/TRBV12-4

CDR3 protein: CASSIEGGLSYEQYF
CDR3 DNA: TGTGCCAGTAGTATTGAAGGGGGCCTCTCCTACGAGCAGTACTTC
clone size: .
CDR3 length: 15
D gene: TRBD1
J gene: TRBJ2-7
V gene: TRBV19

CDR3 protein: CASSPEATNEKLFF
CDR3 DNA: TGTGCCAGCAGTCCCGAGGCGACTAATGAAAAACTGTTTTTT
clone size: .
CDR3 length: 14
D gene: .
J gene: TRBJ1-4
V gene: TRBV6-5

CDR3 protein: CASSDSAGGPGELLF
CDR3 DNA: TGTGCCAGCAGTGACTCAGCGGGGGGGCCCGGGGAGCTGCTTTTT
clone size: .
CDR3 length: 15
D gene: TRBD2
J gene: TRBJ2-2
V gene: TRBV6-4

CDR3 protein: CASSPSANYGYTF
CDR3 DNA: TGCGCCAGCAGCCCTTCGGCTAACTATGGCTACACCTTC
clone size: .
CDR3 length: 13
D gene: .
J gene: TRBJ1-2
V gene: TRBV5-1

CDR3 protein: CASSPWGDSSGANVLTF
CDR3 DNA: TGTGCCAGTAGCCCCTGGGGGGACAGCTCTGGGGCCAACGTCCTGACTTTC
clone size: .
CDR3 length: 17
D gene: .
J gene: TRBJ2-6
V gene: TRBV19

CDR3 protein: CASSLNPSIAFF
CDR3 DNA: TGTGCCAGCAGCTTAAATCCATCAATAGCTTTCTTT
clone size: .
CDR3 length: 12
D gene: .
J gene: TRBJ1-1
V gene: TRBV7-9

CDR3 protein: CASSPSISKNIQYF
CDR3 DNA: TGTGCCAGCAGTCCTAGTATCTCCAAAAACATTCAGTACTTC
clone size: .
CDR3 length: 14
D gene: .
J gene: TRBJ2-4
V gene: TRBV28

CDR3 protein: CASSLWGGGNQPQHF
CDR3 DNA: TGTGCCAGCAGTTTATGGGGAGGGGGCAATCAGCCCCAGCATTTT
clone size: few
CDR3 length: 15
D gene: .
J gene: TRBJ1-5
V gene: TRBV28

CDR3 protein: CASSPSGRVGTQYF
CDR3 DNA: TGTGCCAGCAGCCCGTCTGGGAGGGTAGGTACGCAGTATTTT
clone size: once
CDR3 length: 14
D gene: TRBD2
J gene: TRBJ2-3
V gene: TRBV13

CDR3 protein: CASSLGTGDTGELFF
CDR3 DNA: TGTGCCAGCAGCTTAGGGACAGGGGATACCGGGGAGCTGTTTTTT
clone size: .
CDR3 length: 15
D gene: TRBD1
J gene: TRBJ2-2
V gene: TRBV7-6

CDR3 protein: CASSLAPGSPLHF
CDR3 DNA: TGTGCCAGCAGCTTGGCCCCAGGGTCACCCCTCCACTTT
clone size: .
CDR3 length: 13
D gene: .
J gene: TRBJ1-6
V gene: TRBV5-8